The clone carrying this T cell receptor (beta chain) turned up a few times. Its specificity is not known. The source of the sample is a study of T-cell memory formation after mild COVID-19. Study-wide results and caveats: Cross-reactive memory apparently joined, as some responding clones appeared in pre-infection memory.

It was 5'RACE with constant-segment primers that produced the TCR alpha and TCR beta cDNA libraries, which carried sample barcodes and UMIs. TCRdb reprocessed the 5' RACE reads with MiXCR, giving one entry per CDR3 protein. The repertoire has approximately 430,000 distinct CDR3 sequences, 20% to 25% of them found once; the top ten carry about an eighth. Germline lookup yields CDR1 MGHRA and CDR2 YSYEKL. The trim removed 2 bases at V and 7 bases at J, leaving 13 bases unmatched. This CDR3 contains 18 residues. The gene calls are TRBV4-1 and TRBJ2-1; 11 positions match TRBD2. The sequencing input was PBMCs or a T cell subset sorted from them (not recorded which). This sequence was found in an adult woman who had mild COVID-19 (a few samples of this study predate the infection). Cell type and time point are not known. The CDR3 sequence is CASSQRVPSGGTRNEQFF. The CDR3 DNA reads TGCGCCAGCAGCCAACGCGTACCTAGCGGGGGGACACGGAATGAGCAGTTCTTC.